This TCR beta chain was profiled in a study of T cell repertoires in cytomegalovirus infection. Study summary: Use of recently identified HLA-C-restricted and well-studied HLA-B-restricted CMV epitopes was part of the study.

MiXCR, run by TCRdb on the reads, gives a single entry per CDR3 protein. The profile shows fewer than 1,000,000 distinct CDR3 sequences, around 32% of them singletons. This clonotype appeared many times. Its specificity is not known. Specimen: cultured CD8+ T cells from PBMCs, collected from culture after CMV antigen stimulation. The receptor comes from a human donor in good health (CMV status not recorded). Some clones in this sample may be carry-over from other donors' samples.

The CDR3 sequence is CASASGVKETQYF. Written as DNA, the CDR3 is TGTGCTAGTGCCTCGGGGGTTAAAGAGACCCAGTACTTC. The genes are TRBV12-5 and TRBJ2-5, with a possible D match to TRBD2 (6 bases). The V end was cut by 7 bases, the J end by 3 bases, with 12 bases between. CDR3 length: 13 residues. In germline, CDR1 is LGHNT, CDR2 FRNRAP.